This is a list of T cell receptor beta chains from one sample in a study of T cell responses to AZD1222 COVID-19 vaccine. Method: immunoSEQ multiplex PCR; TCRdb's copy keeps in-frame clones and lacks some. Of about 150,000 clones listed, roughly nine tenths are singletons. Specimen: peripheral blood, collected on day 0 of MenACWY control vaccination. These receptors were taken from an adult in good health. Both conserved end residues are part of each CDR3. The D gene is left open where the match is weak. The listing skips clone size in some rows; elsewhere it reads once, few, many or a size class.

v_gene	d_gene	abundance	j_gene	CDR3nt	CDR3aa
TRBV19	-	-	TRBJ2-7	TGTGCCAGTAGTATCCAAGGCAGCTCCTACGAGCAGTACTTC	CASSIQGSSYEQYF
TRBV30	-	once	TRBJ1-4	TGTGCCTGGAGTACCCGGGGTGTCGGTGAAAAACTGTTTTTT	CAWSTRGVGEKLFF
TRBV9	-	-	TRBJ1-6	TGTGCCAGCAGCGAAACAGGGAGCTCCTATAATTCACCCCTCCACTTT	CASSETGSSYNSPLHF
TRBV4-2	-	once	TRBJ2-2	TGTGCCAGCAGCCAGACGCGTACCGGGGAGCTGTTTTTT	CASSQTRTGELFF
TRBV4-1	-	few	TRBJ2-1	TGCGCCAGCAGCCAAGAAGTAGGACAATCCTACAATGAGCAGTTCTTC	CASSQEVGQSYNEQFF
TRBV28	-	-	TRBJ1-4	TGTGCCAGCAGGGAGACATTGAGTGAAAAACTGTTTTTT	CASRETLSEKLFF
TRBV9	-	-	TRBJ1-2	TGTGCCAGCAGAGGGAGGGGTATAGGAGGCTACACCTTC	CASRGRGIGGYTF
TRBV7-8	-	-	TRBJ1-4	TGTGCCAGCAGCTCGACGCAATGGGGCGGGGAAAAACTGTTTTTT	CASSSTQWGGEKLFF
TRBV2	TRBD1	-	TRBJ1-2	TGTGCCAGCAGTAGACAGGGGGCTAGCTATGGCTACACCTTC	CASSRQGASYGYTF
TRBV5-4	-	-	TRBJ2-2	TGTGCCAGCAGCTCGGAATACGGGGTTGGAAACGCCGGGGAGCTGTTTTTT	CASSSEYGVGNAGELFF
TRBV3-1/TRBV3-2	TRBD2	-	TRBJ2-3	TGTGCCAGCAGCCATGCGGGAGGGATGTCAGGTACGCAGTATTTT	CASSHAGGMSGTQYF
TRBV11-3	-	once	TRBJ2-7	TGTGCCAGCAGCTCCAGTTACGAGCAGTACTTC	CASSSSYEQYF
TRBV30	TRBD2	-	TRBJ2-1	TGTGCCTATGAGGGGACTAGCGGTGTGGGCTCCTACAATGAGCAGTTCTTC	CAYEGTSGVGSYNEQFF
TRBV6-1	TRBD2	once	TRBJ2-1	TGTGCCAGCAGTGACGGGACTAGCGTATGGGGTGAGCAGTTCTTC	CASSDGTSVWGEQFF
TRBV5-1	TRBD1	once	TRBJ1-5	TGCGCCAGCAGCACTGGACAGGGGAATCAGCCCCAGCATTTT	CASSTGQGNQPQHF
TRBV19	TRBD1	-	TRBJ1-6	TGTGCCAGTAGCTGGGACAGGGAAAATTCACCCCTCCACTTT	CASSWDRENSPLHF
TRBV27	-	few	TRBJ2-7	TGTGCCAGCAGTGTGTTGGGGGTTCGCGAGCAGTACTTC	CASSVLGVREQYF
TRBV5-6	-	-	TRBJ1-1	TGTGCCAGCAGCCTACGACAGGTGGTGAACACTGAAGCTTTCTTT	CASSLRQVVNTEAFF
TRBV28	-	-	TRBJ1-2	TGTGCCAGCAGTTCCCCTCCTCCTAACTATGGCTACACCTTC	CASSSPPPNYGYTF
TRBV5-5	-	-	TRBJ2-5	TGTGCCAGCAGCTTGGATCTCGCTGGTGCAGAAGAGACCCAGTACTTC	CASSLDLAGAEETQYF
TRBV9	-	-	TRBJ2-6	TGTGCCAGCAGCGGGACGGTCTCTGGGGCCAACGTCCTGACTTTC	CASSGTVSGANVLTF
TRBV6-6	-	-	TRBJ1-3	TGTGCCAGCAGTTACTCATTGTCTGGAAACACCATATATTTT	CASSYSLSGNTIYF
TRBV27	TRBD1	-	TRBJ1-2	TGTGCCAGCAGTCTTGCCGGGACAGACTATGGCTACACCTTC	CASSLAGTDYGYTF
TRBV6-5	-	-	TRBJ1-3	TGCAGTACCCGGCGGGGCCCTTCGGAAAGCACCATATATTTT	CSTRRGPSESTIYF
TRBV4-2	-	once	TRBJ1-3	TGTGCCAGCAGCCAAGATCTAAGGGGACCCTACCGAAACACCATATATTTT	CASSQDLRGPYRNTIYF
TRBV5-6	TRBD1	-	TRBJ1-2	TGTGCCAGCAGCGGGACGGGACAGGGTAACTATGGCTACACCTTC	CASSGTGQGNYGYTF
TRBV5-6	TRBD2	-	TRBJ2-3	TGTGCCAGCAGCTTGGAGCTAGCGGGACTCTCCACAGATACGCAGTATTTT	CASSLELAGLSTDTQYF
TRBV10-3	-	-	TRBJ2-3	TGTGCCATCAGTGAGGGGGACCGCACAGATACGCAGTATTTT	CAISEGDRTDTQYF
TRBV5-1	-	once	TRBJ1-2	TGCGCCAGCAGCTTGGTTGGGGCAGACTATGGCTACACCTTC	CASSLVGADYGYTF
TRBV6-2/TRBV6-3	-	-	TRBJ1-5	TGTGCCAGCAGTTGGAGGATGGGCAATCAGCCCCAGCATTTT	CASSWRMGNQPQHF
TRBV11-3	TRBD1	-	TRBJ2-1	TGTGCCAGCAGCCCTCCTGGGACAGGAGAGGGTGAGCAGTTCTTC	CASSPPGTGEGEQFF
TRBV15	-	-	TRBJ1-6	TGTGCCACCAGCGAGAACCGGGCCCATAATTCACCCCTCCACTTT	CATSENRAHNSPLHF
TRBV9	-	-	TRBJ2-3	TGTGCCAGCTCCCGCCTCCTCACAGATACGCAGTATTTT	CASSRLLTDTQYF
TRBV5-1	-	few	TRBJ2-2	TGCGCCAGCAGCTTGATTACGAACACCGGGGAGCTGTTTTTT	CASSLITNTGELFF
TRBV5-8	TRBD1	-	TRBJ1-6	TGTGCCAGCAGCTCGGGACAGGGCCCTGTGTCACCCCTCCACTTT	CASSSGQGPVSPLHF
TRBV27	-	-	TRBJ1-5	TGTGCCAGCAGTCCCATCGGGGGCAGGGCGTGGAGTCAGCCCCAGCATTTT	CASSPIGGRAWSQPQHF
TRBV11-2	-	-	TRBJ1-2	TGTGCCAGCAGCTTAGATCCGGTGGGCCCGCGCTACACCTTC	CASSLDPVGPRYTF
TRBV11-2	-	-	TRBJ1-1	TGTGCCAGCAGCCACTCACAGGGTGAAGCTTTCTTT	CASSHSQGEAFF
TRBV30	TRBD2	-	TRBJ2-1	TGTGCCTGGAGTGTACGTTCGTATATTCGCCGGGAGGGCTCCTACAATGAGCAGTTCTTC	CAWSVRSYIRREGSYNEQFF
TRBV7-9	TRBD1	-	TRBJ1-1	TGTGCCAGCAGCCCCACCGGGACAGGGGGGAACACTGAAGCTTTCTTT	CASSPTGTGGNTEAFF
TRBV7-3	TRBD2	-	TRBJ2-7	TGTGCCAGCAGCCCCAACGGGAGGGCCCACGAGCAGTACTTC	CASSPNGRAHEQYF
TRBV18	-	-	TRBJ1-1	TGTGCCAGCTCACCACCGAGGGGAAGAAACACTGAAGCTTTCTTT	CASSPPRGRNTEAFF
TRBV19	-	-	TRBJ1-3	TGTGCCAGTAGCCCCGGACCTGAGAACACCATATATTTT	CASSPGPENTIYF
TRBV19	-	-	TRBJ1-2	TGTGCCAGTAGTAGGTCTTCCTTGGAAGGCTACACCTTC	CASSRSSLEGYTF
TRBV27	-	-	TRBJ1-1	TGTGCCAGCAGAAACCCCCCGGGGCAGGGGAACACTGAAGCTTTCTTT	CASRNPPGQGNTEAFF
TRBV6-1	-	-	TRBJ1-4	TGTGCCAGCAGCTGGGAGGGTAATGAAAAACTGTTTTTT	CASSWEGNEKLFF
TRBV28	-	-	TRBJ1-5	TGTGCCAGCTGCCCCAGCAGGGCAGGTCAGCCCCAGCATTTT	CASCPSRAGQPQHF
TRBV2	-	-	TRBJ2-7	TGTGCCAGCAGTGAAGTGGGCCAATACGAGCAGTACTTC	CASSEVGQYEQYF
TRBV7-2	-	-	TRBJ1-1	TGTGCCAGCAGCTTAAACAGGGACACTGAAGCTTTCTTT	CASSLNRDTEAFF
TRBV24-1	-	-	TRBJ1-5	TGTGCCACCAGTAATAGACAGAACAATCAGCCCCAGCATTTT	CATSNRQNNQPQHF
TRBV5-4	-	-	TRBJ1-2	TGTGCCAGCAGCTTAACCGCTAACTATGGCTACACCTTC	CASSLTANYGYTF
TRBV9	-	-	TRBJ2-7	TGTGCCAGCAGCGTAGAAGGCAGGGACGAGCAGTACTTC	CASSVEGRDEQYF
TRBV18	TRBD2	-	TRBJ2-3	TGTGCCAGCTCACCCTTAGCGGGACCGAAAGGCACAGATACGCAGTATTTT	CASSPLAGPKGTDTQYF
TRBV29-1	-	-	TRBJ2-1	TGCAGCGCCGTCTCTGGCTCCTACAATGAGCAGTTCTTC	CSAVSGSYNEQFF
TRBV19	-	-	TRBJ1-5	TGTGCCAGTAGTATCGGCCCTCCGACCCTACTAAAAAATCAGCCCCAGCATTTT	CASSIGPPTLLKNQPQHF
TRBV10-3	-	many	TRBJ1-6	TGTGCCATCCAGCGGGACGGCATATCAAGCCATAATTCACCCCTCCACTTT	CAIQRDGISSHNSPLHF